The entry that follows covers one TCR beta chain sequence. The sample comes from a study of blood T cell repertoires in COVID-19. The method was immunoSEQ multiplex PCR; TCRdb's version includes in-frame clones alone and lacks a portion of them. The repertoire holds tens of thousands of clones, with about 89% as singletons. The germline V gene encodes CDR1 MDHEN and CDR2 SYDVKM. This CDR3 has 14 amino acids. Deletions cut 4 bases from V and 7 bases from J, with 14 bases between. This TCR came from a human donor with acute or convalescent COVID-19. The donor label of this sample is uncertain. Specimen: peripheral blood. The rearrangement links TRBV28 to TRBJ1-5, with TRBD1 as a possible D gene (5 bases). In DNA form, the CDR3 reads TGTGCCAGCAGTTCCGGGGGGGTCGGGCAGCCCCAGCATTTT. Residues: CASSSGGVGQPQHF.